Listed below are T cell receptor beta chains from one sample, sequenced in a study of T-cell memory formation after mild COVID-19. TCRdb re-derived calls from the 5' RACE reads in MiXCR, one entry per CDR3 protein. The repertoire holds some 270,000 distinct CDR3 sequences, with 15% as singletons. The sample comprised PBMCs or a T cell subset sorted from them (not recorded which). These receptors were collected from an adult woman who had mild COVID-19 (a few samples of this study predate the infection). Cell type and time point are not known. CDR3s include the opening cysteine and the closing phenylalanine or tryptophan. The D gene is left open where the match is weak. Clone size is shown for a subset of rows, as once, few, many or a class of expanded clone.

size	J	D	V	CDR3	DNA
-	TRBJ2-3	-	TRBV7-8	CASSLVEGGSDTQYF	TGTGCCAGCAGCTTAGTGGAGGGAGGTTCGGATACGCAGTATTTT
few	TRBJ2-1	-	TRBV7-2	CASSLGGWLADYNEQFF	TGTGCCAGCAGCTTAGGGGGTTGGCTGGCGGACTACAATGAGCAGTTCTTC
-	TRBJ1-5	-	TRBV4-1	CASSQVRADNQPQHF	TGCGCCAGCAGCCAAGTAAGGGCAGACAATCAGCCCCAGCATTTT
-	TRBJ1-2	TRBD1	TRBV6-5	CASPTRDRGLGDGYTF	TGTGCCAGCCCCACCCGGGACAGGGGGCTAGGTGATGGCTACACCTTC
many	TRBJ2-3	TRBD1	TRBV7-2	CASSATPRGTDTQYF	TGTGCCAGCAGTGCAACGCCCAGGGGGACAGATACGCAGTATTTT
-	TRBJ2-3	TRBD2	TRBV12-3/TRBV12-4	CASVLSRGLAGGFGGTDTQYF	TGTGCCAGCGTCCTGTCACGCGGGCTAGCGGGGGGGTTTGGTGGCACAGATACGCAGTATTTT
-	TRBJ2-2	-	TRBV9	CASSVALEAGELFF	TGTGCCAGCAGCGTAGCCCTTGAGGCCGGGGAGCTGTTTTTT
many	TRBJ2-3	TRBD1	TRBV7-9	CASSPGTGTDTQYF	TGTGCCAGCAGCCCAGGGACAGGGACAGATACGCAGTATTTT
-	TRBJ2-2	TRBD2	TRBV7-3	CASSSESSGSPGELFF	TGTGCCAGCAGCTCTGAATCTAGCGGGAGCCCCGGGGAGCTGTTTTTT
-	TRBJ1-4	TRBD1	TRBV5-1	CASSPGTGEEKLFF	TGCGCCAGCAGCCCCGGGACAGGGGAGGAAAAACTGTTTTTT
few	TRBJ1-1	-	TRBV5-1	CASSFQGMEAFF	TGCGCCAGCAGCTTTCAGGGGATGGAAGCTTTCTTT
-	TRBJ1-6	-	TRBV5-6	CASSLDPRQSYNSPLHF	TGTGCCAGCAGCTTGGACCCCAGACAGAGTTATAATTCACCCCTCCACTTT
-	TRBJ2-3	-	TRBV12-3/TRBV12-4	CASSFRRGADTQYF	TGTGCCAGCAGTTTTCGTCGGGGCGCGGATACGCAGTATTTT
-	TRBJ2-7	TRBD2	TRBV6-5	CASRATSTRGEQYF	TGTGCCAGCAGGGCGACTAGCACGAGGGGCGAGCAGTACTTC
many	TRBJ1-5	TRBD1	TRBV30	CAWSRTGVQPQHF	TGTGCCTGGAGCAGGACAGGGGTTCAGCCCCAGCATTTT
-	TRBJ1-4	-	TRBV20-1	CSARDRLNEKLFF	TGCAGTGCTAGAGACAGGTTAAATGAAAAACTGTTTTTT
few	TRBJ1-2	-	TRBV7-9	CASSKARDKGDGYTF	TGTGCCAGCAGCAAAGCCCGGGACAAAGGGGATGGCTACACCTTC
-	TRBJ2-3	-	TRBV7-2	CASSLAYGGRTDTQYF	TGTGCCAGCAGCTTAGCGTACGGCGGGCGCACAGATACGCAGTATTTT
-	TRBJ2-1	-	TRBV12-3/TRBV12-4	CASSRQYNEQFF	TGTGCCAGCAGTCGACAGTACAATGAGCAGTTCTTC
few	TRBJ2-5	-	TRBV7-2	CASSLGSKETQYF	TGTGCCAGCAGCTTAGGCAGCAAAGAGACCCAGTACTTC
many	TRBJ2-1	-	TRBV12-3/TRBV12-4	CASSTRAGTQWNEQFF	TGTGCCAGCAGTACAAGGGCCGGGACTCAGTGGAATGAGCAGTTCTTC
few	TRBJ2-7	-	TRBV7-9	CASSLAPARISYEQYF	TGTGCCAGCAGCTTAGCCCCGGCGAGGATCTCCTACGAGCAGTACTTC
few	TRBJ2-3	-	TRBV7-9	CASSLWTGAQGDTQYF	TGTGCCAGCAGCTTATGGACGGGGGCCCAAGGTGATACGCAGTATTTT
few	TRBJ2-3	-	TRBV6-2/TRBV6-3	CASSSFGVTDTQYF	TGTGCCAGCAGTTCCTTTGGGGTTACAGATACGCAGTATTTT
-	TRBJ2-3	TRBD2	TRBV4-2	CASSQRGLASTPDTQYF	TGTGCCAGCAGCCAACGGGGACTAGCGAGTACACCAGATACGCAGTATTTT
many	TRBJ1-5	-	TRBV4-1	CASSPRDGDQPQHF	TGCGCCAGCAGCCCCCGGGACGGAGATCAGCCCCAGCATTTT
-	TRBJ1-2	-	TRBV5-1	CASSLLQTGNNGYTF	TGCGCCAGCAGCTTGCTCCAAACAGGGAACAATGGCTACACCTTC
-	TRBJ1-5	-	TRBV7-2	CASSLYVGNLWQGPNQPQHF	TGTGCCAGCAGCTTATATGTTGGGAACCTTTGGCAGGGCCCCAATCAGCCCCAGCATTTT
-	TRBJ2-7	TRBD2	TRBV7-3	CASSPVAGPTYEQYF	TGTGCCAGCAGCCCCGTAGCGGGACCCACCTACGAGCAGTACTTC
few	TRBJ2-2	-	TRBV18	CASSPVIAGELFF	TGTGCCAGCTCACCAGTGATAGCCGGGGAGCTGTTTTTT
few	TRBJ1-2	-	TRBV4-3	CASSQEGGLSNYGYTF	TGCGCCAGCAGCCAAGAGGGGGGGTTATCTAACTATGGCTACACCTTC
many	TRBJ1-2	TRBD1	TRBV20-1	CSALTDRVNNYGYTF	TGCAGTGCTCTGACGGACAGGGTGAATAACTATGGCTACACCTTC
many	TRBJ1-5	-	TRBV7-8	CASSSGRNQPQHF	TGTGCCAGCAGCTCCGGACGTAATCAGCCCCAGCATTTT
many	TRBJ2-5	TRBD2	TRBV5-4	CASSLAGGLQETQYF	TGTGCCAGCAGCCTAGCGGGGGGGCTCCAAGAGACCCAGTACTTC
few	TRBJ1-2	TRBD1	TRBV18	CASSRYTGGDYGYTF	TGTGCCAGCTCGCGATATACAGGGGGCGACTATGGCTACACCTTC
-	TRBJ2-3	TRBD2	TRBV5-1	CASSLASSGPPDTQYF	TGCGCCAGCAGCTTGGCTTCTAGCGGCCCCCCAGATACGCAGTATTTT
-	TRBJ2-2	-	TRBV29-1	CSVEDPGGTGELFF	TGCAGCGTTGAAGATCCGGGCGGCACCGGGGAGCTGTTTTTT
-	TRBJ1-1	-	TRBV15	CATMRGGNTEAFF	TGTGCCACCATGAGGGGGGGTAACACTGAAGCTTTCTTT
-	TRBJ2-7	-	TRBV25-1	CASSGLDMGYEQYF	TGTGCCAGCAGTGGACTAGACATGGGCTACGAGCAGTACTTC
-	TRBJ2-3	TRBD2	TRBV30	CAWSSGRAAGDTQYF	TGTGCCTGGAGTAGCGGGAGGGCGGCAGGGGATACGCAGTATTTT
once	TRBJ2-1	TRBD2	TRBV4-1	CASSLYGTSGDEQFF	TGCGCCAGCAGCCTATACGGGACTAGCGGGGATGAGCAGTTCTTC
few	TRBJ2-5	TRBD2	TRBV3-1	CASSQGAGGGETQYF	TGTGCCAGCAGCCAAGGGGCGGGGGGAGGAGAGACCCAGTACTTC
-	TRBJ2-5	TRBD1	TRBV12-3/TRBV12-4	CASSSGQGGVETQYF	TGTGCCAGCAGTTCAGGACAGGGGGGAGTAGAGACCCAGTACTTC
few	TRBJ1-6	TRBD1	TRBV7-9	CASSSGQGTAPLHF	TGTGCCAGCAGCTCGGGACAGGGAACCGCACCCCTCCACTTT
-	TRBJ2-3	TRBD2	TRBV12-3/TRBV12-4	CASTDRDYSNTQYF	TGTGCCAGCACCGACCGGGACTATTCAAATACGCAGTATTTT
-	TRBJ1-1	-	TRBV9	CASSEPGRTEAFF	TGTGCCAGCAGCGAGCCAGGGCGGACTGAAGCTTTCTTT
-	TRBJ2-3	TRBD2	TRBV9	CASSVVGGAFDTQYF	TGTGCCAGCAGCGTAGTCGGGGGGGCTTTTGATACGCAGTATTTT
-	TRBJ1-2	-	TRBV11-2	CASSLGGTHYGYTF	TGTGCCAGCAGCTTAGGAGGCACCCACTATGGCTACACCTTC
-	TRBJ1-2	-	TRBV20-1	CSARDLDSYNYGYTF	TGCAGTGCTAGAGACCTGGACAGTTACAACTATGGCTACACCTTC
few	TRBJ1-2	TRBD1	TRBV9	CASSADRPAYGYTF	TGTGCCAGCAGCGCGGACAGGCCGGCCTATGGCTACACCTTC
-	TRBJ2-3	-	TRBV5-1	CASSGAEFTDTQYF	TGCGCCAGCAGCGGCGCGGAATTCACAGATACGCAGTATTTT
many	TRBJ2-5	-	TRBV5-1	CASSLVTGQETQYF	TGCGCCAGCAGCTTGGTAACAGGCCAAGAGACCCAGTACTTC